Reported below is one T cell receptor beta chain. Its target is unknown. This record comes from a study of blood T cells in healthy people across ages. Points from the study as a whole: Donors of long life had a larger count of naive CD4+ cells and greater diversity than aged donors.

A J-beta primer mix and a sample-barcoded 5' primer were used in a second PCR of roughly 7 to 12 cycles. TCRdb recomputed calls from the 5' RACE reads with MiXCR, one row per CDR3 protein. This sample has approximately 800,000 distinct CDR3 sequences; roughly 25% occur once, and the top ten carry 3% to 4%. The CDR3 sequence is 15 residues long. J lost 3 bases, V lost 3 bases, and 4 bases had no gene match. In germline, CDR1 is LGHNA, CDR2 YSLEER. This same sample was also taken into another study, of T cells of mothers and their children. That paper adds: Over 8 million TCR beta CDR3 reads were obtained from each mother, and a few million from each child. The output of TCR recombination is shaped by thymic selection similarly in related and unrelated pairs.

The gene calls are TRBV4-3 and TRBJ2-1; 8 positions agree with TRBD1. Source material: blood. This sequence originates from a boy aged 5-17 years in good health. DNA for the CDR3: TGCGCCAGCAGCCATGCGGACAGGGACTACAATGAGCAGTTCTTC. Translated, it gives CASSHADRDYNEQFF.